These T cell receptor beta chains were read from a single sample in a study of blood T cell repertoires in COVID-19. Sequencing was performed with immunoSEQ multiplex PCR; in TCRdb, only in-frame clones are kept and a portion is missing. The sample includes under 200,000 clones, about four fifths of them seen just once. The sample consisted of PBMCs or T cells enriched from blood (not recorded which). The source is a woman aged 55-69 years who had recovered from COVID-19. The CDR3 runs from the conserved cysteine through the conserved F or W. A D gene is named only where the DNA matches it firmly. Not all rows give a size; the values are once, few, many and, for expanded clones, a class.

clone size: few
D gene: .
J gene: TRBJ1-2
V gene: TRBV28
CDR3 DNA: TGTGCCAGCAGTCCGGCACAGGTCCAGTGGAGAGGCTACACCTTC
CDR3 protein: CASSPAQVQWRGYTF

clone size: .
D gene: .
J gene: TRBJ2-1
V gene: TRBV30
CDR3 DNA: TGTGCCTGGAGTGTACTCAATGAGCAGTTCTTC
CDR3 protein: CAWSVLNEQFF

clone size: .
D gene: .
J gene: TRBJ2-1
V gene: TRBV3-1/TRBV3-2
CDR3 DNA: TGTGCCAGCAGCGAGTGGAGAGAGTTTGAGCAGTTCTTC
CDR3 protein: CASSEWREFEQFF

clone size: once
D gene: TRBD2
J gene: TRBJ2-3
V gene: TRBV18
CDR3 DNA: TGTGCCAGCTCACCGGCCGGACTAGCGGGGGGCCCGGATACGCAGTATTTT
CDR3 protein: CASSPAGLAGGPDTQYF

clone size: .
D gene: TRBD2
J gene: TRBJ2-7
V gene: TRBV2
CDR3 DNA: TGTGGCAGCGGGAGGAGAACCTACGAGCAGTACTTC
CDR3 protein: CGSGRRTYEQYF

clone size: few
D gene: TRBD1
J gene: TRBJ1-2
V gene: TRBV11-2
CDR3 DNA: TGTGCCAGCAGCTTGGACAGGACGAAGGGGAACTATGGCTACACCTTC
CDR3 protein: CASSLDRTKGNYGYTF

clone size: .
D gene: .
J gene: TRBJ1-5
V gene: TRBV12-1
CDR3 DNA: TGTGCCAGCAGCTTTCCCCCAGGGGGCAATCAGCCCCAGCATTTT
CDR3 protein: CASSFPPGGNQPQHF

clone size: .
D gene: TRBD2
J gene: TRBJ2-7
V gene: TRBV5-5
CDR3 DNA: TGTGCCAGCAGCTTGGGTGGGACTAGCGGAGGGGAGCAGTACTTC
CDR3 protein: CASSLGGTSGGEQYF

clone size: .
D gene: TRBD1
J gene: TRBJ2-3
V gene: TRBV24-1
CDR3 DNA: TGTGCCACCAGTGAGGTGGGAAGGGGGCCCAGCACAGATACGCAGTATTTT
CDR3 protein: CATSEVGRGPSTDTQYF

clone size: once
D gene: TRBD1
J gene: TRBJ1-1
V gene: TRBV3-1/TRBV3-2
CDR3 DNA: TGTGCCAGCAGCCAAGGAGAGTCAGGGGGTTACACTGAAGCTTTCTTT
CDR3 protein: CASSQGESGGYTEAFF

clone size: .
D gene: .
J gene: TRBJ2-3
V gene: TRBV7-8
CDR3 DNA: TGTGCCAGCAGTGGAACCTTAGACACCCCGATCAGCACAGATACGCAGTATTTT
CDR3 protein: CASSGTLDTPISTDTQYF

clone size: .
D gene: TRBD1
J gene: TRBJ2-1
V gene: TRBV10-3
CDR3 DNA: TGTGCCATCAGTTACAGGGGGAGTAGCCATGAGCAGTTCTTC
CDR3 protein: CAISYRGSSHEQFF

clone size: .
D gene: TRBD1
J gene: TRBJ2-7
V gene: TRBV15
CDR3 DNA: TGTGCCACCAGCAGGGGACAGCCAGACGAGCAGTACTTC
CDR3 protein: CATSRGQPDEQYF

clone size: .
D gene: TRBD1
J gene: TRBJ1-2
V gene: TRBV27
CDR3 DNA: TGTGCCAGCAGTTCCAGGGGGCGAGGCTACACCTTC
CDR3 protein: CASSSRGRGYTF

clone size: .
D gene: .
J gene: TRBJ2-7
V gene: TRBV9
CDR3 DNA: TGTGCCAGCAGCGTAGCGGTGGGCCCCGCCTACGAGCAGTACTTC
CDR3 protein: CASSVAVGPAYEQYF

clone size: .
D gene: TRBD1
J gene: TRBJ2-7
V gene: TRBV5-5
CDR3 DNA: TGTGCCAGCAGCTTGGTAGCCGCGGACAGGGACAGCGAGCAGTACTTC
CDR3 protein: CASSLVAADRDSEQYF

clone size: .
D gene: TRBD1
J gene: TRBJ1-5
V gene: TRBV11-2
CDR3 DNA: TGTGCCAGCAGCTCGGACAGGAATCAGCCCCAGCATTTT
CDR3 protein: CASSSDRNQPQHF

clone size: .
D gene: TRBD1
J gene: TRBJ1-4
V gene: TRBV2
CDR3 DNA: TGTGCCAGCCAACAGGGGGTCTTGGAAAAACTGTTTTTT
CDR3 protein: CASQQGVLEKLFF

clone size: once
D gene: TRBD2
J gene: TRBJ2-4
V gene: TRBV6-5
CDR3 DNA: TGTGCCAGCAGCTTTAGCGGGGGGGCTGACATTCAGTACTTC
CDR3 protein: CASSFSGGADIQYF

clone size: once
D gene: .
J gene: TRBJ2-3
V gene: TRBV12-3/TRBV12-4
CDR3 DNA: TGTGCCAGCAGTTCCCAATTCACAGATACGCAGTATTTT
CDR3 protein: CASSSQFTDTQYF

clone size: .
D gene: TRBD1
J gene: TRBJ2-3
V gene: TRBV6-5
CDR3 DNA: TGTGCCAGCAGACGACAGGGGTGGACAGATACGCAGTATTTT
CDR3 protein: CASRRQGWTDTQYF

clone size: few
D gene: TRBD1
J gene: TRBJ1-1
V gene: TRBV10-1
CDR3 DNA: TGCGCCAGCTACCGGGACAGGCGAATGAACACTGAAGCTTTCTTT
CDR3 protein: CASYRDRRMNTEAFF

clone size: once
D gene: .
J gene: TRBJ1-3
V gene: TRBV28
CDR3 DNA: TGTGCCAGCACCCATGACAGTACCATATATTTT
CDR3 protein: CASTHDSTIYF

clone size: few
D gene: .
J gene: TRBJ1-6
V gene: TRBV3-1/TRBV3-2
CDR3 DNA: TGTGCCAGCAGCCAAGCCCACTATAATTCACCCCTCCACTTT
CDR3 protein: CASSQAHYNSPLHF

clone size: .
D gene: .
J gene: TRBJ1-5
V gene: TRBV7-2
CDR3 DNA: TGTGCCAGCAGCAAACGACAAGGGGGACGACCACATTTT
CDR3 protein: CASSKRQGGRPHF

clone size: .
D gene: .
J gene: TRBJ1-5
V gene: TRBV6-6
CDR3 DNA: TGTGCCAGCAGCCGCCTGGGGGCTACAAATCAGCCCCAGCATTTT
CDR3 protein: CASSRLGATNQPQHF

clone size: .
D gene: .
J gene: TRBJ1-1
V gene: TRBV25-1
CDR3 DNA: TGTGCCAGCAGTGCTTGGAAGGGGGTACCTGAAGCTTTCTTT
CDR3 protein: CASSAWKGVPEAFF

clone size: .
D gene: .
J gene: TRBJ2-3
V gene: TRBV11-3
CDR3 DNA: TGTGCCAGCAGCCCAGGGACAGATACGCAGTATTTT
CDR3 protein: CASSPGTDTQYF

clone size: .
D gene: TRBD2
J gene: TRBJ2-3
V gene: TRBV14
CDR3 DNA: TGTGCCAGCAGCCAAGACGTCGGGGGGGCGTATACGCAGTATTTT
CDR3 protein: CASSQDVGGAYTQYF

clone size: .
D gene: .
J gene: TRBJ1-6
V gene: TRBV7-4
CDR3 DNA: TGTGCCAGCAGCTTGGAGAATTCACCCCTCCACTTT
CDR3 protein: CASSLENSPLHF

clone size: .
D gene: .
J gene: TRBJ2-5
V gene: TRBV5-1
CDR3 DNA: TGCGCCAGCACCCGGGCCGCAGGGAGGACAGAGACCCAGTACTTC
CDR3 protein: CASTRAAGRTETQYF

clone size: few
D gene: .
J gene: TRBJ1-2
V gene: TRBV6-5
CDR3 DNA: TGTGCCGGCCAAGGGCGGGGGAGAAACTATGGCTACACCTTC
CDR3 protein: CAGQGRGRNYGYTF

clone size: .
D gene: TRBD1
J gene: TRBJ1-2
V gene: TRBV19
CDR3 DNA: TGTGCCAGTAGTATCGGACAGGGGGCAGACGGCTACACCTTC
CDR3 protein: CASSIGQGADGYTF

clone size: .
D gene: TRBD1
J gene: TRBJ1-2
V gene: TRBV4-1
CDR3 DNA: TGCGCCAGCAGCCATGGGACGACAGGGGACTACTATGGCTACACCTTC
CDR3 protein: CASSHGTTGDYYGYTF

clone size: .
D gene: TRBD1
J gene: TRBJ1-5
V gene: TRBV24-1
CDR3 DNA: TGTGCCACCAGTGACTCGACAGGGGGTTATCAGCCCCAGCATTTT
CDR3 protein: CATSDSTGGYQPQHF

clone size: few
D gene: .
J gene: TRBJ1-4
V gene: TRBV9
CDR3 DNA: TGTGCCAGCAGCGTAGACAGCACAACTAATGAAAAACTGTTTTTT
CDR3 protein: CASSVDSTTNEKLFF